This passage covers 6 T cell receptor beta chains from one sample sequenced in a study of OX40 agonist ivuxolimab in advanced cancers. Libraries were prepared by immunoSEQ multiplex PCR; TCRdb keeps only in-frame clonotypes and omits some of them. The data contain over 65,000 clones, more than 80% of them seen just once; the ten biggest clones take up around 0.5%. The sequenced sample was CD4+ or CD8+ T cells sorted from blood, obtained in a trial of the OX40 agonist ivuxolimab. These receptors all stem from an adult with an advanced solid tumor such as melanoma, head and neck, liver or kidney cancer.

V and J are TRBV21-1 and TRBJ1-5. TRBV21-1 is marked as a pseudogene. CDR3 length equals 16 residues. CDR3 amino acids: CASSKRPESRCESQHF. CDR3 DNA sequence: TGTGCCAGCAGCAAACGGCCCGAGTCTCGATGTGAGTCCCAGCATTTT.

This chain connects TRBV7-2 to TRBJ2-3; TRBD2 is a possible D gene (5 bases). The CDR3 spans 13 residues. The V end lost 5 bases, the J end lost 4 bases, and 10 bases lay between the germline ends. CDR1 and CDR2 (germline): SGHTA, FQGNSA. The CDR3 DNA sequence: TGTGCCAGCAGCCCAAGGCGGGCAGATACGCAGTATTTT. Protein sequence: CASSPRRADTQYF.

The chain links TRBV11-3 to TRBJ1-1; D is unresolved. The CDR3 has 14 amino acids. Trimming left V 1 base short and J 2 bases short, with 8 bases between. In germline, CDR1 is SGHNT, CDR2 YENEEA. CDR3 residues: CASSLGPDNTEAFF. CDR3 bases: TGTGCCAGCAGCTTAGGACCGGACAACACTGAAGCTTTCTTT.

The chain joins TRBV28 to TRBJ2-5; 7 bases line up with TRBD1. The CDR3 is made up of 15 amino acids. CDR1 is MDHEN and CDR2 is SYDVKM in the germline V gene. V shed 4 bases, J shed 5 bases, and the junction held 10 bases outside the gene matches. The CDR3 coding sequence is TGTGCCAGCAGTTCCCCGGGACAGCCTTGGGAGACCCAGTACTTC. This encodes CASSSPGQPWETQYF.

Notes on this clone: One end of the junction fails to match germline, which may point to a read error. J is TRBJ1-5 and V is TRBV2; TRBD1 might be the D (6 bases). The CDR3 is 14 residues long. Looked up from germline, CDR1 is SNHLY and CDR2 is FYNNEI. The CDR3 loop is CASSRDGGKQPQHF. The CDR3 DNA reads TGTGCCAGCAGTAGGGACGGGGGCAAGCAGCCCCAGCATTTT.

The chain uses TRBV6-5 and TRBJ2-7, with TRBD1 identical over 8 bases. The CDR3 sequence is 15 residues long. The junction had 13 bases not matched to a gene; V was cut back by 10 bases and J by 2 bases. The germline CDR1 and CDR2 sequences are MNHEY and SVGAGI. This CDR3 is CAITTGARSPYEQYF. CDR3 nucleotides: TGTGCCATTACGACAGGGGCGCGTTCACCCTACGAGCAGTACTTC.